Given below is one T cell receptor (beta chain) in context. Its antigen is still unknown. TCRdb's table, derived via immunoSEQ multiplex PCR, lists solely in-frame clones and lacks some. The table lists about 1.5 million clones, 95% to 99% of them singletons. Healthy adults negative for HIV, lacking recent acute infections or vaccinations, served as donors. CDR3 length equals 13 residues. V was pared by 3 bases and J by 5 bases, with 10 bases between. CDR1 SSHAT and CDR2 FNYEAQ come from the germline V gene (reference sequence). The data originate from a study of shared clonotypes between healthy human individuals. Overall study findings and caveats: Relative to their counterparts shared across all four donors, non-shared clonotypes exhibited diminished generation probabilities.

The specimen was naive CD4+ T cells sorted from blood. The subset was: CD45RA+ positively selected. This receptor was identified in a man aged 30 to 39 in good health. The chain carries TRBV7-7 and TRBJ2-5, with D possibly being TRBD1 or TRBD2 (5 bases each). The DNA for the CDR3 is TGTGCCAGCAGCTTTCGGTGGGGGGAGACCCAGTACTTC. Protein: CASSFRWGETQYF. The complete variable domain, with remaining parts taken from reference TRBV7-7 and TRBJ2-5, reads GAGVSQSPRYKVTKRGQDVTLRCDPISSHATLYWYQQALGQGPEFLTYFNYEAQPDKSGLPSDRFSAERPEGSISTLTIQRTEQRDSAMYRCASSFRWGETQYFGPGTRLLVL.